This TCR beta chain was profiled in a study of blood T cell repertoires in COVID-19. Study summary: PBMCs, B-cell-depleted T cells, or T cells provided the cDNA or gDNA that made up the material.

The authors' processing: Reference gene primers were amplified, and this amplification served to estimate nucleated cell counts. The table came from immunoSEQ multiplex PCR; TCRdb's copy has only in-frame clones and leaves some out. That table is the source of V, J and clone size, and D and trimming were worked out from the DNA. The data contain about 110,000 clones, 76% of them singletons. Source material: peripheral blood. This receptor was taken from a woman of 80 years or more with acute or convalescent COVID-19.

CDR3 nucleotides: TGTGCCAGCAGCTTGACAGGGGGATATGAAAAACTGTTTTTT. This sequence encodes CASSLTGGYEKLFF. This chain connects TRBV7-9 to TRBJ1-4; 9 nucleotides match TRBD1. Germline V gives CDR1 SEHNR, CDR2 FQNEAQ (reference sequence). V dropped 3 bases and J dropped 6; count of bases not matched to a gene: 2. The CDR3 sequence is 14 residues long.